This T cell receptor (beta chain) was sequenced in a study of radiation and T cells in renal cell carcinoma. The treatment: treatment-naive control, cytoreductive nephrectomy. Controls were unirradiated tumors from treatment-naive cytoreductive nephrectomy patients. Whole-study results and caveats: Dominant CDR3 motifs occupied more repertoire in irradiated than control tumors. Top 100 clonotypes averaged about 54% in irradiated versus about 45% in nephrectomy-only tumors.

The sample holds one count of this clone. What it recognizes is unknown. Profiling relied on immunoSEQ multiplex PCR, and the TCRdb table lists in-frame clones only, not all of them. The sample lists approximately 3,700 clones; 65% to 80% were seen once. The CDR3 consists of 15 residues. The germline gives CDR1 SGHNT, CDR2 YENEEA. The V and J ends lost 5 bases and 6 bases respectively, with 16 bases between them. This TCR was recovered from a man aged 50 or older with renal cell carcinoma. This chain connects TRBV11-3 to TRBJ1-4, with a tentative D call TRBD1 (6 bases). Sequencing used tumor tissue, obtained from a patient whose treatment was nephrectomy without radiotherapy. Here the CDR3 reads CASSPRWGADEKLFF. CDR3 coding DNA: TGTGCCAGCAGCCCCCGGTGGGGGGCTGATGAAAAACTGTTTTTT.